The clone carrying this T cell receptor (beta chain) was recorded at least ten times. Its specificity is unknown. Amplified TCR beta CDR3 regions derived from RNA transcripts. HTBI primers were employed in a first-round RT-PCR of the TCR CDR3. MiXCR, run by TCRdb on the multiplex PCR reads, gives a single entry per CDR3 protein. The data show 250,000 to 300,000 distinct CDR3 sequences, with about an eighth seen just once and 6% to 8% held by the top ten. The CDR3 has 12 residues. Trimming cost V 1 base and J 4 bases, with 4 bases left between them. Per the germline V gene, CDR1 is GTSNPN and CDR2 is SVGIG (reference sequence). Those with hyperthyroidism were 18 to 65 years old, newly diagnosed, and ill for under 2 months. Lactation, pregnancy, other autoimmune disease or uncontrolled infection led to exclusion of patients. At first hyperthyroidism diagnosis, before any ophthalmopathy symptoms, the blood sample was collected.

The sample belongs to a study of T cells in Graves' hyperthyroidism and ophthalmopathy. Findings of the study overall: The authors' 13 V-J model separated ophthalmopathy from stable hyperthyroidism.

Input material: blood. The receptor was isolated from a woman aged 25-40 years with Graves' hyperthyroidism that later progressed to Graves' ophthalmopathy. This chain connects TRBV30 to TRBJ2-2, with no clear D. Here the CDR3 DNA reads TGTGCCTGGAGTGGGGGCACCGGGGAGCTGTTTTTT. Translating it yields CAWSGGTGELFF.